These 22 T cell receptor beta chains originate from one sample sequenced in a study of human T cells and chemical hapten exposure. TCRdb re-derived calls from the RACE reads in MiXCR, one entry per CDR3 protein. The sample contains some 87,000 distinct CDR3 sequences, 10% of which appear only once. Time point given: patch test 1, 2 weeks after DPC sensitization. Treatment specified: therapeutic diphenylcyclopropenone sensitization with weekly scalp DPC. Sequenced material: whole blood, taken in connection with sensitization to the hapten diphenylcyclopropenone (DPC). The receptors derive from a woman in her 50s with alopecia areata. Some clones in this sample may be carry-over from other donors' samples.

The V call is TRBV29-1, the J call TRBJ2-5; the D is unclear. Per the germline V gene, CDR1 is SQVTM and CDR2 is ANQGSEA. The CDR3 has 13 residues. V shed 0 bases and J shed 2 bases, with 7 bases lying between them. Written as DNA, the CDR3 is TGCAGCGTTGAAGAAAACTTGCAAGAGACCCAGTACTTC. This codes for CSVEENLQETQYF. Variable domain in full (rest from reference TRBV29-1 and TRBJ2-5): SAVISQKPSRDICQRGTSLTIQCQVDSQVTMMFWYRQQPGQSLTLIATANQGSEATYESGFVIDKFPISRPNLTFSTLTVSNMSPEDSSIYLCSVEENLQETQYFGPGTRLLVL.

The chain couples TRBV27 to TRBJ2-7; D is undetermined. The CDR3 consists of 15 residues. V lost 2 bases to trimming and J lost 2 bases, with 13 bases between them. CDR1 and CDR2 (germline): MNHEY, SMNVEV (reference sequence). The CDR3 coding sequence is TGTGCCAGCAGTTTAGCGGTGTCCCTCCCCTACGAGCAGTACTTC. It yields the protein CASSLAVSLPYEQYF.

The rearrangement joins TRBV28 to TRBJ2-2; the D gene is possibly TRBD2 (5 bases). The CDR3 contains 15 residues. CDR1 and CDR2 (germline): MDHEN, SYDVKM. V was cut by 1 base and J by 7 bases, with 13 bases left in between. The DNA of the CDR3 is TGTGCCAGCAGTTTATCACGGGGATCCAGCGGGGAGCTGTTTTTT. Its protein is CASSLSRGSSGELFF.

The chain employs TRBV6-1 and TRBJ1-5; D perhaps matches TRBD1 (5 bases). Germline lookup yields CDR1 MNHNS and CDR2 SASEGT. V was trimmed by 10 bases and J by 9 bases, leaving 19 bases between them. There are 13 residues in the CDR3. The CDR3: CATSTGTVRPQHF. The CDR3 DNA sequence: TGTGCCACCAGCACCGGGACGGTGCGGCCCCAGCATTTT.

The rearrangement joins TRBV29-1 to TRBJ1-1; TRBD1 matches at 9 bases. The CDR3 totals 11 residues. Germline V gene sequence: CDR1 SQVTM, CDR2 ANQGSEA. After removal of 7 bases from V and 8 bases from J, the junction contained 5 bases not matched to a gene. This CDR3 reads CSAQQGAEAFF. DNA of the CDR3: TGCAGCGCCCAACAGGGGGCAGAAGCTTTCTTT.

This clonotype occurred many times. The V call is TRBV29-1, the J call TRBJ2-5; weak D call: TRBD2 (5 bases). V was trimmed by 4 bases and J by 4 bases, leaving 10 bases between them. Germline V gene data show CDR1 as SQVTM and CDR2 as ANQGSEA. This CDR3 region has 12 residues. The CDR3 here is CSVGGSSETQYF. DNA of the CDR3: TGCAGCGTTGGAGGGTCCTCAGAGACCCAGTACTTC.

This clonotype came up many times. The chain joins TRBV7-9 to TRBJ1-5, with TRBD1 matching over 9 bases. CDR1 is SEHNR and CDR2 is FQNEAQ in the germline V gene (reference sequence). V shed 1 base, J shed 2 bases, and the junction held 6 bases outside the gene matches. The CDR3 totals 17 residues. The CDR3, as DNA: TGTGCCAGCAGCTTAGTGACAGGGGGAGTGGGCAATCAGCCCCAGCATTTT. Its translation is CASSLVTGGVGNQPQHF.

As for this clonotype: A much larger clone lies one base from this, so it may be a read error. The gene calls are TRBV7-2 and TRBJ1-1, with D perhaps TRBD1 (5 bases). The CDR3 covers 15 residues. Germline CDR1 is SGHTA and CDR2 is FQGNSA. The CDR3 spells CVSSLDPGLMPRAFF. CDR3 DNA sequence: TGTGTCAGCAGCTTAGATCCGGGACTCATGCCGAGGGCTTTCTTT.

This clonotype was detected many times. This chain joins TRBV27 and TRBJ2-5; 8 bases are a match to TRBD1. Looked up from germline, CDR1 is MNHEY and CDR2 is SMNVEV (reference sequence). The CDR3 spans 15 residues. J gave up 5 bases and V 5 bases, and 10 bases lay outside the gene matches. CDR3 bases: TGTGCCAGCAGTCTAGGACAGGGCCGCCGGGAGACCCAGTACTTC. Its protein is CASSLGQGRRETQYF.

This clonotype was observed at least ten times. The rearrangement uses TRBV20-1 and TRBJ1-2; TRBD1 aligns across 10 bases. J was trimmed by 4 bases and V by 2 bases; bases with no gene match: 7. CDR3 length equals 15 residues. Looked up from germline, CDR1 is DFQATT and CDR2 is SNEGSKA (reference sequence). The CDR3 coding sequence is TGCAGTGCTAGACCGACAGGGGGCGCTGGCTATGGCTACACCTTC. Protein: CSARPTGGAGYGYTF.

The J gene is TRBJ1-5, the V gene TRBV6-1, with TRBD1 matching 7 bases. The V gene's germline CDR1 is MNHNS and CDR2 SASEGT. The J segment lost 1 base and the V segment lost 2 bases, leaving 5 bases of the junction unmatched. The CDR3 runs 16 residues. The CDR3 bases are TGTGCCAGCAGTGAACTAGGGGGCCTGAGCAATCAGCCCCAGCATTTT. Encoded protein: CASSELGGLSNQPQHF.

This clonotype was recorded a few times. The chain links TRBV11-2 to TRBJ2-1; the match to TRBD2 covers 8 bases. Germline lookup yields CDR1 SGHAT and CDR2 FQNNGV. The V gene end was trimmed by 3 bases and the J gene end by 5 bases; junction bases not matched to a gene: 9. The CDR3 spans 16 residues. For the CDR3, the DNA is TGTGCCAGCAGCTTTAGGGTAGCGGGACGAAACAATGAGCAGTTCTTC. This encodes CASSFRVAGRNNEQFF. Full variable domain (rest looked up from reference TRBV11-2 and TRBJ2-1): EAGVAQSPRYKIIEKRQSVAFWCNPISGHATLYWYQQILGQGPKLLIQFQNNGVVDDSQLPKDRFSAERLKGVDSTLKIQPAKLEDSAVYLCASSFRVAGRNNEQFFGPGTRLTVL.

The CDR3 protein is CSVTPYHSGRSYNEQFF. In nucleotides, the CDR3 is TGCAGCGTTACTCCCTACCATAGCGGACGCTCCTACAATGAGCAGTTCTTC. This chain connects TRBV29-1 to TRBJ2-1; TRBD2 might be the D (6 bases). The V end lost 5 bases, the J end lost 0 bases, and 20 bases lay between the germline ends. This CDR3 has 17 residues. Germline values: CDR1 SQVTM, CDR2 ANQGSEA.

The chain uses TRBV28 and TRBJ2-5; D unclear. Germline V gives CDR1 MDHEN, CDR2 SYDVKM. The CDR3 is 10 residues long. Trimming took off 9 bases at V and 7 bases at J, with 9 bases between the two ends. The CDR3 spells CASGVGTQYF. For the CDR3, the DNA is TGTGCCAGTGGGGTTGGGACCCAGTACTTC.

This clonotype was seen repeatedly, ten times or more. The rearrangement uses TRBV19 and TRBJ2-5, with D maybe TRBD1 (5 bases). CDR1 is LNHDA, CDR2 SQIVND, per germline (reference sequence). Trimming shortened V by 5 bases and J by 4 bases, and 8 bases separated the two germline ends. The CDR3 sequence is 12 residues long. CDR3 protein: CASSLQGETQYF. The CDR3 DNA sequence: TGTGCCAGTAGTCTTCAGGGAGAGACCCAGTACTTC.

V is TRBV12-3 or TRBV12-4 and J is TRBJ1-1, with D uncertain. The V end lost 6 bases, the J end lost 1 base, and 12 bases lay between the germline ends. There are 14 residues in the CDR3. The CDR3 spells CASSKPNRNTEAFF. CDR3 nucleotide sequence: TGTGCCAGCAGCAAACCGAATCGGAACACTGAAGCTTTCTTT.

This clonotype turned up a few times. The chain joins TRBV6-6 to TRBJ2-3; D possibly corresponds to TRBD2 (5 bases). Germline CDR1 reads MNHNY; CDR2 reads SVGAGI (reference sequence). The CDR3 is made up of 15 amino acids. Trimming removed 5 bases from V and 0 bases from J, with 12 bases in between. CDR3 coding DNA: TGTGCCAGCAGTCCACCGGGATTTAGCACAGATACGCAGTATTTT. Translated: CASSPPGFSTDTQYF.

V usage is TRBV20-1 and J usage is TRBJ2-7, with 11 bases fitting TRBD1. With V trimmed by 0 bases and J by 5 bases, 3 bases remained unmatched. The CDR3 runs to 14 residues. Germline V gene data show CDR1 as DFQATT and CDR2 as SNEGSKA (reference sequence). Here the CDR3 DNA reads TGCAGTGCTAGAGAAGGGACAGGGGGAAACGAGCAGTACTTC. Translation: CSAREGTGGNEQYF.

The rearrangement links TRBV18 to TRBJ2-1; D ambiguous. This CDR3 comprises 14 residues. V was cut by 0 bases and J by 6 bases, with 9 bases left in between. Looked up from germline, CDR1 is KGHSH and CDR2 is LQKENI. The CDR3 DNA reads TGTGCCAGCTCACCACCGTTGGTAAGCAATGAGCAGTTCTTC. It codes for CASSPPLVSNEQFF.

Ten or more counts support this clonotype. The rearrangement links TRBV4-1 to TRBJ2-7; D might be TRBD1 or TRBD2, each matching 5 bases. Trimming pared 2 bases from V and 2 bases from J, leaving 7 bases between. Germline CDR1 and CDR2: MGHRA and YSYEKL. The CDR3 spans 13 residues. The CDR3 loop is CASSQRGAYEQYF. The CDR3 DNA reads as TGCGCCAGCAGCCAACGGGGCGCCTACGAGCAGTACTTC.

A few counts support this clonotype. The chain has TRBV20-1 and TRBJ2-1, with D possibly matching TRBD2 (6 bases). V dropped 0 bases and J dropped 0 bases, with 12 bases sitting between them. In germline, CDR1 is DFQATT, CDR2 SNEGSKA (reference sequence). CDR3 size: 16 residues. CDR3 sequence reads: CSAREASASSYNEQFF. As DNA, the CDR3 is TGCAGTGCTAGAGAGGCTAGCGCTAGCTCCTACAATGAGCAGTTCTTC.

This clonotype was seen a handful of times. V and J are TRBV7-3 and TRBJ2-1, with D tentatively TRBD2 (5 bases). CDR3 length: 14 residues. The V and J ends lost 5 bases and 6 bases respectively, with 14 bases between them. Germline values: CDR1 SGHTA, CDR2 FQGTGA. CDR3 residues: CASSIGYEGNEQFF. For the CDR3, the DNA is TGTGCCAGCAGCATAGGTTACGAGGGCAATGAGCAGTTCTTC.